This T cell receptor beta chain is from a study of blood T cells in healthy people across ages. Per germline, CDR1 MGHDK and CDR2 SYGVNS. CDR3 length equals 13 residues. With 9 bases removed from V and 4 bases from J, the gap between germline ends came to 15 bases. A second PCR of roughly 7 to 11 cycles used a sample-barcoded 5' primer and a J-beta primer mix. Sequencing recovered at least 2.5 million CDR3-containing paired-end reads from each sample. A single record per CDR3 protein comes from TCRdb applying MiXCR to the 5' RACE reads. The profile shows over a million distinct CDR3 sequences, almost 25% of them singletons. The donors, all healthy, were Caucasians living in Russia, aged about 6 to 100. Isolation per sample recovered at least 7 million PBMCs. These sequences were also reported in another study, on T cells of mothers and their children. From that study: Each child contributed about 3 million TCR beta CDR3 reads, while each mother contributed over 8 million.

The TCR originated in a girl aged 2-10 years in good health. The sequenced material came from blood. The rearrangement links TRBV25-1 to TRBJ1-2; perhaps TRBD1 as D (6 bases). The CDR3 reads CASMTGWVYGYTF. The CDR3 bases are TGTGCCAGTATGACAGGTTGGGTCTATGGCTACACCTTC.